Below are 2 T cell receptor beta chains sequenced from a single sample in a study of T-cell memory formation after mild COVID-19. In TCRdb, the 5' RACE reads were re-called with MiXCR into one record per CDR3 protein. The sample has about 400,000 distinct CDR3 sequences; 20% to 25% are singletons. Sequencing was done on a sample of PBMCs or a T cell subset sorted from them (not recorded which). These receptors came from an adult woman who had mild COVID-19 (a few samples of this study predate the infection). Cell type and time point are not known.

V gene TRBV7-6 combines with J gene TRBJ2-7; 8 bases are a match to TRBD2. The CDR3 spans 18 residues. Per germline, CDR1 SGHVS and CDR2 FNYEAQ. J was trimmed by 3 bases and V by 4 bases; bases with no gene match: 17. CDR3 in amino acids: CASSSPRAGTSVSYEQYF. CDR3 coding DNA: TGTGCCAGCAGCTCACCCAGGGCAGGGACTAGTGTTAGCTACGAGCAGTACTTC.

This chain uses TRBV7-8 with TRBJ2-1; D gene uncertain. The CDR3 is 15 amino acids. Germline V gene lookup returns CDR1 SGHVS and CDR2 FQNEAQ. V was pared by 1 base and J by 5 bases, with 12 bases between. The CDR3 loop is CASSLGPEYHNEQFF. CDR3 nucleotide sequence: TGTGCCAGCAGCTTAGGGCCGGAGTACCACAATGAGCAGTTCTTC.